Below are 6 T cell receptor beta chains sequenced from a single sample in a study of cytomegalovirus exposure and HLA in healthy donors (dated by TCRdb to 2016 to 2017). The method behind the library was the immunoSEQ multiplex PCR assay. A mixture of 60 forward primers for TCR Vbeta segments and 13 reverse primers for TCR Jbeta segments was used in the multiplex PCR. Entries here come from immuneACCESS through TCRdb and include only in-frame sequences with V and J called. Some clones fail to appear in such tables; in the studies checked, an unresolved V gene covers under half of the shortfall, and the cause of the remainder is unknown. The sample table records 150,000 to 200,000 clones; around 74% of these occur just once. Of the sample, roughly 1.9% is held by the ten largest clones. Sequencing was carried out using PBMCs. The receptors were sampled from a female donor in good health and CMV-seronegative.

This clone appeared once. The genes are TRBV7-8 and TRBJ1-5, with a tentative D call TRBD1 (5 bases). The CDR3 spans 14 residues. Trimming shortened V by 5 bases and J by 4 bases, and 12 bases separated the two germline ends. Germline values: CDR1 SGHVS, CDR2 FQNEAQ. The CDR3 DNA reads TGTGCCAGCAGCGAATGGGAGGGGAATCAGCCCCAGCATTTT. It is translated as CASSEWEGNQPQHF.

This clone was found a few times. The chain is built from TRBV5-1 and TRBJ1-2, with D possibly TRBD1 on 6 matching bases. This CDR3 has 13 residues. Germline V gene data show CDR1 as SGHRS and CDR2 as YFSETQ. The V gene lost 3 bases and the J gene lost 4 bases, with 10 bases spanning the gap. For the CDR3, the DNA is TGCGCCAGCAGCTCGACAGGCCTCTATGGCTACACCTTC. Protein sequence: CASSSTGLYGYTF.

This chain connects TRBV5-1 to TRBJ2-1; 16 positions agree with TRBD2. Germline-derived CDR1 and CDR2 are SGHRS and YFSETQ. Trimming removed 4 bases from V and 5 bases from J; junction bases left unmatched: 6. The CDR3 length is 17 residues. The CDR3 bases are TGCGCCAGCAGCGGGACTAGCGGGGGGGCGGTAAACAATGAGCAGTTCTTC. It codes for CASSGTSGGAVNNEQFF.

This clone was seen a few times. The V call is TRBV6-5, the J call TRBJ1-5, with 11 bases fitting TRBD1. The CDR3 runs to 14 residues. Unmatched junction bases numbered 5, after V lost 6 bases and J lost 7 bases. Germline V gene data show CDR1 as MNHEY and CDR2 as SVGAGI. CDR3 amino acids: CASRRTGGEQPQHF. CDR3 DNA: TGTGCCAGCAGACGGACAGGGGGCGAGCAGCCCCAGCATTTT.

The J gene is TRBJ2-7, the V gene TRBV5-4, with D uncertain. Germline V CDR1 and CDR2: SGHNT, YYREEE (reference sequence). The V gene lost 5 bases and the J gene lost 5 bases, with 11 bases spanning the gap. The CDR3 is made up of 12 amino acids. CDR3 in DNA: TGTGCCAGCAGTTCACCTAGTCACGAGCAGTACTTC. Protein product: CASSSPSHEQYF.

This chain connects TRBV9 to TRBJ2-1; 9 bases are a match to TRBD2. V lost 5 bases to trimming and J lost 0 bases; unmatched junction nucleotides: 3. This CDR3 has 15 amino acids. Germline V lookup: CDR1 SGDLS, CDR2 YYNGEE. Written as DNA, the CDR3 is TGTGCCAGCAGTGATAGCGGGAGCTCCTACAATGAGCAGTTCTTC. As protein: CASSDSGSSYNEQFF. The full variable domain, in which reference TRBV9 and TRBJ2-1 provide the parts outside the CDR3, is DSGVTQTPKHLITATGQRVTLRCSPRSGDLSVYWYQQSLDQGLQFLIQYYNGEERAKGNILERFSAQQFPDLHSELNLSSLELGDSALYFCASSDSGSSYNEQFFGPGTRLTVL.